The T cell receptor (beta chain) described here comes from a study of siplizumab effects on memory and regulatory T cells. Study-wide findings and caveats: A small minority of alloreactive clones were mapped to unstimulated subsets.

Worth noting for this clone: Its target is not known.

Sequenced by immunoSEQ multiplex PCR; TCRdb stores in-frame clones only, minus some. The sample has around 120,000 clones; around 94% are singletons. The germline gives CDR1 GTSNPN, CDR2 SVGIG (reference sequence). V gave up 4 bases and J gave up 2 bases, with 7 bases separating them. This CDR3 has 12 residues. Specimen: non-Treg CD4+ T cells sorted from blood. The TCR comes from a human donor in good health. V gene TRBV30 combines with J gene TRBJ2-3, with D unclear. The CDR3 protein is CAWKTFTDTQYF. DNA of the CDR3: TGTGCCTGGAAGACTTTCACAGATACGCAGTATTTT.